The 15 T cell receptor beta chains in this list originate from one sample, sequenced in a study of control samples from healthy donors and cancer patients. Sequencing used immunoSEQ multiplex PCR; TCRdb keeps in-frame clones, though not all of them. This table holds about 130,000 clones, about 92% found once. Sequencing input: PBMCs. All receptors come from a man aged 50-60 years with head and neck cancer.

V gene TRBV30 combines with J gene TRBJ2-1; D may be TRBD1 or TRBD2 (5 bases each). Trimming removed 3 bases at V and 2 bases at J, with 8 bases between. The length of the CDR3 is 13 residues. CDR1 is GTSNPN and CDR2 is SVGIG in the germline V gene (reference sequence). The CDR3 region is CAWSGAPYNEQFF. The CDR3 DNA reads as TGTGCCTGGAGCGGGGCCCCCTACAATGAGCAGTTCTTC.

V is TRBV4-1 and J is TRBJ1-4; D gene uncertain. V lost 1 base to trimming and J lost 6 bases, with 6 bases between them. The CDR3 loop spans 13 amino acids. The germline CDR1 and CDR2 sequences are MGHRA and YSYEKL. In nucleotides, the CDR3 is TGCGCCAGCAGCCAAGCAAGGGATGAAAAACTGTTTTTT. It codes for CASSQARDEKLFF.

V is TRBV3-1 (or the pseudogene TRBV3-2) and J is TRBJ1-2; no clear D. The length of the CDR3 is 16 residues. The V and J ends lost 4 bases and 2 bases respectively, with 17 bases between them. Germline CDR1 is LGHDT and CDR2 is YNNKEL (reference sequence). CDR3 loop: CASSRKGGSRNYGYTF. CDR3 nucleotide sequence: TGTGCCAGCAGCCGAAAGGGAGGTTCTCGCAACTATGGCTACACCTTC.

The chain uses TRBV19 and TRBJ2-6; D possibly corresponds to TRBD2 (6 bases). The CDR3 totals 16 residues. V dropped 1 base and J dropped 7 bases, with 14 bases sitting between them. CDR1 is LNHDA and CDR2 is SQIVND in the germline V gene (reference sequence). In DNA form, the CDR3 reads TGTGCCAGTAGTATAGTAGGAGGGATTGAAGCCAACGTCCTGACTTTC. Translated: CASSIVGGIEANVLTF.

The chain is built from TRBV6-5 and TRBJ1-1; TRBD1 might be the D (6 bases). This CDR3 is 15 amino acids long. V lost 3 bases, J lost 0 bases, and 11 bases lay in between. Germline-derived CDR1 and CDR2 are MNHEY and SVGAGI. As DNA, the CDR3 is TGTGCCAGCAGTTATGGGGGCTTCTTGAACACTGAAGCTTTCTTT. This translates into CASSYGGFLNTEAFF.

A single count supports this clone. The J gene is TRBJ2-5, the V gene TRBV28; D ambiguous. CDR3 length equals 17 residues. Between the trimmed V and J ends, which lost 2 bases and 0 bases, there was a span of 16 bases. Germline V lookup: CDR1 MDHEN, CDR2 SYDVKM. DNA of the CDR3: TGTGCCAGCAGTTTACGCTCTGGGCACGGTGACCAAGAGACCCAGTACTTC. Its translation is CASSLRSGHGDQETQYF.

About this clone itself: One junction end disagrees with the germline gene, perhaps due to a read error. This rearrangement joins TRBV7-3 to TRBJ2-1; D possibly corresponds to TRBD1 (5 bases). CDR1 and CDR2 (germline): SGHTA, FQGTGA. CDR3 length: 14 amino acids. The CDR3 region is CASSLNTGYSEQFF. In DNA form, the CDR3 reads TGTGCCAGCAGCTTAAACACAGGCTACAGTGAGCAGTTCTTC.

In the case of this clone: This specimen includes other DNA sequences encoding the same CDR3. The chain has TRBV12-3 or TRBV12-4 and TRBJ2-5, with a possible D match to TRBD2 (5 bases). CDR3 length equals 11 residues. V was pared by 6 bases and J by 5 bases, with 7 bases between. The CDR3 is CASSSSETQYF. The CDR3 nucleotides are TGTGCCAGCAGCTCTAGCGAGACCCAGTACTTC.

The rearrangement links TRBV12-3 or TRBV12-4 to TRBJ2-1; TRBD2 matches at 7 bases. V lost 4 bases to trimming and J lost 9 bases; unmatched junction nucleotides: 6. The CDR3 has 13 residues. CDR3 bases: TGTGCCAGCAGTTCCCGACTAGCAGGTGAGCAGTTCTTC. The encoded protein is CASSSRLAGEQFF.

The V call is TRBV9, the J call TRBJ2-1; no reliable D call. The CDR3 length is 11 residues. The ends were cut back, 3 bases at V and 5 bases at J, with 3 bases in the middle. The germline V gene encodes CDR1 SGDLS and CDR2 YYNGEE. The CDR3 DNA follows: TGTGCCAGCAGCGGAAACAATGAGCAGTTCTTC. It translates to CASSGNNEQFF.

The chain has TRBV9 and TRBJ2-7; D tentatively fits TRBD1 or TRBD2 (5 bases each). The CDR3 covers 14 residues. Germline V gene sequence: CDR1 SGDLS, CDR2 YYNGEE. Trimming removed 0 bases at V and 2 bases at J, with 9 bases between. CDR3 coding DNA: TGTGCCAGCAGCGTAGGGGGGACGGCCTACGAGCAGTACTTC. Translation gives CASSVGGTAYEQYF.

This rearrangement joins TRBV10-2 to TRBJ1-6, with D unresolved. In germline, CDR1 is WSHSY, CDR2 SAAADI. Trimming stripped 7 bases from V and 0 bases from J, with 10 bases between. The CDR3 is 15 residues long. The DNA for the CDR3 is TGCGCCAGCATGACTGCTTCCTCCTATAATTCACCCCTCCACTTT. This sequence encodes CASMTASSYNSPLHF.

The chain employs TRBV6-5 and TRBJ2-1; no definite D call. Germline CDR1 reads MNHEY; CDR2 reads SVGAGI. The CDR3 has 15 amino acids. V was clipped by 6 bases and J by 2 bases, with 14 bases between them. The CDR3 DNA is TGTGCCAGCAGAGTAGCCTCTCTCACCTACAATGAGCAGTTCTTC. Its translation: CASRVASLTYNEQFF.

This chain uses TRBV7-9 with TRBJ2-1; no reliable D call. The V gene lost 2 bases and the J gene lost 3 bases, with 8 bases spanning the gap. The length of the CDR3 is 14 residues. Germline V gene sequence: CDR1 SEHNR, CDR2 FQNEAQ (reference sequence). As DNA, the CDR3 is TGTGCCAGCAGCTTACTTGAGGACTACAATGAGCAGTTCTTC. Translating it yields CASSLLEDYNEQFF.

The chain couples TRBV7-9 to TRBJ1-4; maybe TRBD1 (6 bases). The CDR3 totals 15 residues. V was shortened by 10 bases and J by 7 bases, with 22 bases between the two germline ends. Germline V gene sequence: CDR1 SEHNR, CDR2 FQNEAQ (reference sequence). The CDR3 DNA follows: TGTGCCACCGGCATACCCCAGGGGATCAGTGAAAAACTGTTTTTT. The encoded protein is CATGIPQGISEKLFF.